This T cell receptor (beta chain) was identified during a study of blood T cell repertoires in COVID-19. TCRdb's table, derived via immunoSEQ multiplex PCR, lists solely in-frame clones and lacks some. The sample includes about 110,000 clones, 75% to 80% of them seen just once. Sequencing was carried out using peripheral blood. This clonotype was obtained from an elderly woman with active or convalescent COVID-19.

The CDR3 coding sequence is TGTGCCAGTTGCGGACAGGGGGCATGCAATGAGCAGTTCTTC. Translated, it gives CASCGQGACNEQFF. The chain recombines TRBV27 with TRBJ2-1; 11 nucleotides align to TRBD1. The CDR3 is made up of 14 amino acids. CDR1 and CDR2 (germline): MNHEY, SMNVEV (reference sequence). Unmatched junction bases numbered 7, after V lost 9 bases and J lost 6 bases.